This T cell receptor (beta chain) was found in a study of naive and memory T cell subsets. Cells stained for CD3, CD4, CD8, CD45RA and CD27 were sorted into four subsets. Two oligonucleotides, mixed equimolar, formed the beta constant-region primer covering TRBC1 and TRBC2. Four rounds of PCR amplified the ligated cDNA using nested alpha and beta constant-region primers plus SP2. Ligation attached a single-stranded oligonucleotide with a 12-nucleotide UMI and the SP2 primer to the cDNA 3' end. TCRdb passed the UMI-ligation and nested PCR reads through MiXCR, listing each CDR3 protein once. The sample includes 130,000 to 150,000 distinct CDR3 sequences, roughly 23% of them seen just once. The table lists this clonotype with a few counts. Its antigen is still unknown. From germline, CDR1 is DFQATT and CDR2 SNEGSKA (reference sequence). This CDR3 is built from 14 residues. The germline V and J ends were trimmed by 2 bases and 2 bases, with 11 bases remaining between them.

Findings and caveats of the study: Naive repertoires, especially CD8, held a few larger clonotypes, possibly memory cells re-expressing CD45RA. There was no ground truth to check naive and memory subset results. Over 95% of naive TCR sequences appeared only once after error correction, unlike memory subsets.

The chain carries TRBV20-1 and TRBJ2-3; tentative D call: TRBD2 (5 bases). Sequencing was performed on naive CD4+ T cells from blood. The receptor was derived from a human donor in good health. This CDR3 is CSARFAGITDTQYF. The CDR3 DNA sequence: TGCAGTGCTAGATTTGCCGGGATCACAGATACGCAGTATTTT.